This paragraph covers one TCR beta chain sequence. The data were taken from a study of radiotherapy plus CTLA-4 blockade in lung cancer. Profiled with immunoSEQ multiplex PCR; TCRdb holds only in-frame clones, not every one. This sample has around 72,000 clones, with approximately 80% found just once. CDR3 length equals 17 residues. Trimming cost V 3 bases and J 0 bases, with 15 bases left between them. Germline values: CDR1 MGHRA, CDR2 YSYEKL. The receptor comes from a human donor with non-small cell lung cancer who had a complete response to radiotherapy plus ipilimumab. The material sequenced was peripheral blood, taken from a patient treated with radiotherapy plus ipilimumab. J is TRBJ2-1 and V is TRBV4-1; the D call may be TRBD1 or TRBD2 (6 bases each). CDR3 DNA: TGCGCCAGCAGCCAGTTGGGGGGCTTTAGCTCCTACAATGAGCAGTTCTTC. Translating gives CASSQLGGFSSYNEQFF.